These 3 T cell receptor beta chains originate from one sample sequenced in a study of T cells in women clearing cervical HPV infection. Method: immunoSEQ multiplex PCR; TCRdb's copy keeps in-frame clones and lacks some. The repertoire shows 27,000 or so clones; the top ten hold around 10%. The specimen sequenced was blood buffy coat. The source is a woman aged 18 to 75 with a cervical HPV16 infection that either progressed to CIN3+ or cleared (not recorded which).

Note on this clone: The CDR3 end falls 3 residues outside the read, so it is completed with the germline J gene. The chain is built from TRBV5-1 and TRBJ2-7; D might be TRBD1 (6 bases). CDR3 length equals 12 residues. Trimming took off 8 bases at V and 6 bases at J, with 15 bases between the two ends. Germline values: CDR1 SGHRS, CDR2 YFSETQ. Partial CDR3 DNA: TGCGCCAGAGTGACAGAAGGGGGCGAG. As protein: CARVTEGGE. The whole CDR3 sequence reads CARVTEGGEQYF.

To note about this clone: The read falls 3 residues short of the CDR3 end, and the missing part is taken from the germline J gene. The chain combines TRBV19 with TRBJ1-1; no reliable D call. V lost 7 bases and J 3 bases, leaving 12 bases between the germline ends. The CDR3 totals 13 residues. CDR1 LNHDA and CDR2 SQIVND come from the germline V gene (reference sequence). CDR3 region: CASIPRRDTEAFF. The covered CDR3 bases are TGTGCCAGTATCCCCCGTCGGGACACTGAA.

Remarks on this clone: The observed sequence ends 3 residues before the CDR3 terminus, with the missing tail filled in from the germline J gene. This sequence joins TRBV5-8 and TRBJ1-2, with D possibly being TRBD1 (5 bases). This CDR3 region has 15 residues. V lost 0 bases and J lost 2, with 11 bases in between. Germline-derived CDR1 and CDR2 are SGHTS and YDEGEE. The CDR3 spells CASSLVAGKNYGYTF. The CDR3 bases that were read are TGTGCCAGCAGCTTGGTTGCAGGGAAGAACTATGGC.